This TCR beta chain comes out of a study of T cell responses to AZD1222 COVID-19 vaccine. TCRdb keeps only in-frame clones here, not all; method: immunoSEQ multiplex PCR. The sample carries some 160,000 clones, about 92% recorded once. Regarding this clone: Its antigen is still unknown.

Broader study findings: Following two doses of AZD1222, Spike-specific TCR breadth and depth rose. Spike regions recognized by vaccine-associated CD4 TCRs spanned the protein, led by 160-218 and 743-854. Only six individuals given AZD1222 were seropositive at baseline. Targeting of unmutated variant regions was reportedly seen in nearly half of spike-specific TCRs.

Germline CDR1 and CDR2: MNHEY and SMNVEV (reference sequence). CDR3 length equals 17 residues. The V and J ends lost 4 bases and 6 bases respectively, with 25 bases between them. The material sequenced was peripheral blood, taken on day 0 of AZD1222 vaccination. The clonotype was recovered from an adult in good health. The chain employs TRBV27 and TRBJ2-7, with D tentatively TRBD2 (6 bases). The CDR3 DNA sequence: TGTGCCAGCAGTTCACTTGGGGGACGGGGGAGGCGGCTCGAGCAGTACTTC. Translating it yields CASSSLGGRGRRLEQYF.